The 12 T cell receptor beta chains below all came from one sample that was sequenced in a study of T cells in Graves' hyperthyroidism and ophthalmopathy. Amplified regions were TCR beta CDR3 sequences from RNA transcripts. In the first-round RT-PCR of the TCR CDR3, the HTBI primer set was used. Each CDR3 protein is one row after TCRdb ran MiXCR on the multiplex PCR reads. The repertoire has around 400,000 distinct CDR3 sequences, 25% of them found once; the top ten carry 70% to 75%. The sample comprised blood. The source is a man aged 45-65 years with Graves' hyperthyroidism.

This clonotype showed up just a few times. The chain has TRBV7-6 and TRBJ1-3; D may be TRBD1 (6 bases). Trimming left V 5 bases short and J 0 bases short, with 11 bases between. Germline-derived CDR1 and CDR2 are SGHVS and FNYEAQ. This CDR3 contains 15 residues. The CDR3 loop reads CASSNRARSGNTIYF. In DNA form, the CDR3 reads TGTGCCAGCAGCAACAGGGCCCGCTCTGGAAACACCATATATTTT.

This clonotype was seen ten or more times. This rearrangement joins TRBV11-2 to TRBJ2-7, with TRBD2 as a possible D gene (6 bases). This CDR3 is 15 amino acids long. Between the trimmed V and J ends, which lost 3 bases and 5 bases, there was a span of 17 bases. Germline loops: CDR1 SGHAT, CDR2 FQNNGV. The DNA of the CDR3 is TGTGCCAGCAGCTTGAGTTTACGCGGGATCGACGAGCAGTACTTC. It encodes CASSLSLRGIDEQYF.

This chain connects TRBV20-1 to TRBJ2-7; 7 bases agree with TRBD1. In germline, CDR1 is DFQATT, CDR2 SNEGSKA (reference sequence). The CDR3 covers 15 residues. V dropped 4 bases and J dropped 1; count of bases not matched to a gene: 10. The CDR3 reads CSATPPGQRSYEQYF. In DNA form, the CDR3 reads TGCAGTGCTACCCCCCCGGGACAGCGGTCCTACGAGCAGTACTTC.

With respect to this clonotype: The junction shows a germline mismatch at one end, possibly a read error. The chain recombines TRBV2 with TRBJ1-2; D gene uncertain. Germline V gene sequence: CDR1 SNHLY, CDR2 FYNNEI. The CDR3 runs to 11 residues. CDR3 DNA: TGTGCCAGCAGGGGTAACGATGGCTACACCTTC. This encodes CASRGNDGYTF.

This clonotype turned up a few times. V usage is TRBV4-1 and J usage is TRBJ2-7; D is unclear. CDR1 is MGHRA and CDR2 is YSYEKL in the germline V gene. This CDR3 is built from 15 residues. The V end was cut by 0 bases, the J end by 0 bases, with 9 bases between. CDR3 sequence: CASSQETRTSYEQYF. The CDR3 nucleotides are TGCGCCAGCAGCCAAGAGACGAGGACCTCCTACGAGCAGTACTTC.

This chain connects TRBV12-3 or TRBV12-4 to TRBJ2-1; possible D gene TRBD2, 5 bases. This CDR3 has 11 residues. The V and J ends lost 6 bases and 9 bases respectively, with 9 bases between them. The CDR3 loop reads CASSGLIEQFF. DNA of the CDR3: TGTGCCAGCAGCGGACTTATTGAGCAGTTCTTC.

This chain links TRBV7-2 with TRBJ2-1; 9 nucleotides agree with TRBD2. CDR3 length: 16 residues. V shed 11 bases, J shed 4 bases, and the junction held 15 bases outside the gene matches. Germline CDR1 and CDR2: SGHTA and FQGNSA. This chain's CDR3 is CALNSDAGGPYNEQFF. CDR3 in DNA: TGTGCCTTAAACAGCGACGCGGGAGGGCCGTACAATGAGCAGTTCTTC.

The chain recombines TRBV5-1 with TRBJ2-2; 9 bases align to TRBD1. The CDR3 runs to 17 residues. Trimming cost V 5 bases and J 1 base; bases outside gene matches: 9. Germline CDR1 and CDR2: SGHRS and YFSETQ. This CDR3 is CASRPGQGVGNTGELFF. CDR3 coding DNA: TGCGCCAGCAGACCGGGACAGGGTGTCGGGAACACCGGGGAGCTGTTTTTT.

The V gene is TRBV19, the J gene TRBJ2-5; 9 bases are shared with TRBD2. J lost 5 bases, V lost 2 bases, and 0 bases had no gene match. Germline lookup yields CDR1 LNHDA and CDR2 SQIVND (reference sequence). The CDR3 has 13 amino acids. In DNA, the CDR3 is TGTGCCAGTAGTATAACTAGCGGGGAGACCCAGTACTTC. Translated: CASSITSGETQYF.

The chain joins TRBV12-3 or TRBV12-4 to TRBJ1-2; D ambiguous. The CDR3 is made up of 12 amino acids. V gave up 2 bases and J gave up 7 bases, with 8 bases separating them. The CDR3, as DNA: TGTGCCAGCAGTTTAAATTTAGGTGGCTACACCTTC. It yields the protein CASSLNLGGYTF.

The rearrangement joins TRBV7-9 to TRBJ2-2, with D uncertain. Germline V gives CDR1 SEHNR, CDR2 FQNEAQ (reference sequence). The CDR3 loop spans 13 amino acids. V dropped 8 bases and J dropped 6 bases, with 13 bases sitting between them. CDR3 sequence reads: CASGRPGAGELFF. The CDR3 DNA follows: TGTGCCAGCGGTAGGCCCGGAGCCGGGGAGCTGTTTTTT. Variable domain in full (rest from reference TRBV7-9 and TRBJ2-2): DTGVSQNPRHKITKRGQNVTFRCDPISEHNRLYWYRQTLGQGPEFLTYFQNEAQLEKSRLLSDRFSAERPKGSFSTLEIQRTEQGDSAMYLCASGRPGAGELFFGEGSRLTVL.

V usage is TRBV6-5 and J usage is TRBJ2-1; D is tentatively TRBD1 or TRBD2 (5 bases each). Between the trimmed V and J ends, which lost 6 bases and 3 bases, there was a span of 15 bases. CDR3 length: 15 amino acids. Looked up from germline, CDR1 is MNHEY and CDR2 is SVGAGI. In nucleotides, the CDR3 is TGTGCCAGCAGGTACGGGACGCCCCACTACAATGAGCAGTTCTTC. It codes for CASRYGTPHYNEQFF.